This is a list of T cell receptor beta chains from one sample in a study of blood T cell repertoires in COVID-19. The assay was immunoSEQ multiplex PCR, and TCRdb's table has in-frame clones only and misses some. The table lists under 450,000 clones, 75% to 90% of them singletons. Input material: peripheral blood. These receptors originate from a woman between 55 and 75 years old with COVID-19, enrolled during active disease. Each CDR3 is given with its conserved first and last residue. The D gene is left open where the match is weak. Expanded clones are given a class, and other clones once, few, many or no size at all.

V	J	size	D	length	CDR3	DNA
TRBV7-9	TRBJ2-7	-	-	14	CASSSTGPTYEQYF	TGTGCCAGCAGCTCAACAGGACCAACCTACGAGCAGTACTTC
TRBV6-5	TRBJ2-7	-	TRBD2	14	CASSIPGTSNEQYF	TGTGCCAGCAGCATCCCCGGGACTAGTAACGAGCAGTACTTC
TRBV7-9	TRBJ1-1	-	TRBD1	15	CASSLKTGGRIEAFF	TGTGCCAGCAGCCTTAAGACAGGGGGTCGAATTGAAGCTTTCTTT
TRBV9	TRBJ2-7	-	TRBD2	16	CASSAVFSGGAGEQYF	TGTGCCAGCAGCGCGGTATTTAGCGGGGGGGCGGGCGAGCAGTACTTC
TRBV18	TRBJ1-3	-	TRBD1	16	CASSPLPGGSGNTIYF	TGTGCCAGCTCACCACTCCCAGGGGGTAGTGGAAACACCATATATTTT
TRBV12-3/TRBV12-4	TRBJ1-1	-	TRBD1	12	CASGLRQGVSFF	TGTGCCAGCGGTCTCCGACAGGGGGTGTCTTTCTTT
TRBV6-2/TRBV6-3	TRBJ1-2	-	-	16	CASSYAWDILEDGYTF	TGTGCCAGCAGTTATGCGTGGGACATCCTAGAGGATGGCTACACCTTC
TRBV11-3	TRBJ1-1	-	-	14	CASSPREPNTEAFF	TGTGCCAGCAGCCCCAGGGAACCGAACACTGAAGCTTTCTTT
TRBV6-4	TRBJ2-7	-	TRBD1	14	CASSATGGGDEQYF	TGTGCCAGCAGCGCAACAGGGGGCGGCGACGAGCAGTACTTC
TRBV29-1	TRBJ1-2	once	TRBD1	13	CSGGQGANYGYTF	TGCAGCGGGGGACAGGGGGCGAACTATGGCTACACCTTC
TRBV6-5	TRBJ2-4	-	-	14	CASRASQGKNIQYF	TGTGCCAGCAGGGCGTCTCAGGGCAAAAACATTCAGTACTTC
TRBV3-1/TRBV3-2	TRBJ2-1	-	TRBD1	16	CASSQASGTGGNEQFF	TGTGCCAGCAGCCAAGCCTCCGGGACAGGGGGCAATGAGCAGTTCTTC
TRBV7-2	TRBJ1-1	-	-	13	CASRRQLNTEAFF	TGTGCCAGCAGGAGACAGTTGAACACTGAAGCTTTCTTT
TRBV13	TRBJ1-2	-	-	14	CASSLRLGAEGYTF	TGTGCCAGCAGCTTAAGGCTGGGGGCGGAAGGCTACACCTTC
TRBV7-3	TRBJ2-1	few	TRBD2	14	CASSSTSGGSEQFF	TGTGCCAGCAGCTCGACTAGCGGGGGGAGCGAGCAGTTCTTC
TRBV27	TRBJ2-2	-	TRBD1	14	CASSQRQGPGELFF	TGTGCCAGCAGTCAGCGACAGGGCCCCGGGGAGCTGTTTTTT
TRBV6-5	TRBJ1-6	-	-	15	CASSRVRTDNSPLHF	TGTGCCAGCAGTAGGGTCCGGACAGACAATTCACCCCTCCACTTT